A selection of T cell receptor beta chains follows, all from one sample in a study of blood T cells in healthy people across ages. TCRdb itself ran the 5' RACE reads through MiXCR, one entry per CDR3 protein. The sample shows fewer than 900,000 distinct CDR3 sequences, 45% to 50% of them seen only once. Sequencing input: blood. The receptors shown here come from a woman between 55 and 75 years old in good health. Each CDR3 is given with its conserved first and last residue. A D gene is named only where the DNA matches it firmly. Some rows mark clone size as missing; the rest say once, few, many or name a class of expanded clone.

abundance	j_gene	v_gene	d_gene	CDR3aa	CDR3nt
NA	TRBJ1-4	TRBV5-1	NA	CASSWAGTTNEKLFF	TGCGCCAGCAGCTGGGCCGGGACAACTAATGAAAAACTGTTTTTT
once	TRBJ2-7	TRBV6-5	NA	CASSYSKGGSYEQYF	TGTGCCAGTAGTTACTCGAAAGGCGGCTCCTACGAGCAGTACTTC
few	TRBJ2-1	TRBV6-5	TRBD2	CASSPSGSTYNEQFF	TGTGCCAGCAGCCCAAGCGGGAGCACCTACAATGAGCAGTTCTTC
NA	TRBJ2-4	TRBV24-1	TRBD1	CATSDTGGREQYF	TGTGCCACCAGTGACACAGGGGGCCGGGAGCAGTACTTC
few	TRBJ2-2	TRBV7-2	NA	CASSPMGGNTGELFF	TGTGCCAGCAGCCCCATGGGCGGAAACACCGGGGAGCTGTTTTTT
NA	TRBJ2-1	TRBV12-3/TRBV12-4	NA	CASDFSGSSYNEQFF	TGTGCCAGCGACTTTAGCGGAAGCTCCTACAATGAGCAGTTCTTC
NA	TRBJ2-3	TRBV14	NA	CASKRIGTDTQYF	TGTGCCAGCAAACGGATCGGAACAGATACGCAGTATTTT
NA	TRBJ1-2	TRBV20-1	NA	CSASEGLRSYGYTF	TGCAGTGCCAGCGAAGGGCTCCGGAGCTATGGCTACACCTTC
NA	TRBJ2-1	TRBV27	NA	CASSLGIDSSYNEQFF	TGTGCCAGCAGTTTGGGGATCGACAGCTCCTACAATGAGCAGTTCTTC
once	TRBJ2-3	TRBV7-2	NA	CASSSRPHTQYF	TGTGCCAGCAGCTCGAGACCACATACGCAGTATTTT
NA	TRBJ1-1	TRBV5-1	NA	CASSRSAERTEAFF	TGCGCCAGCAGTCGTTCAGCCGAAAGGACTGAAGCTTTCTTT
NA	TRBJ2-7	TRBV6-5	NA	CASSPGRSHDYDEQYF	TGTGCCAGCAGCCCAGGAAGGTCCCACGATTATGACGAGCAGTACTTC
few	TRBJ2-5	TRBV29-1	TRBD1	CSVEPDRGRKETQYF	TGCAGCGTTGAACCAGACAGGGGGCGGAAAGAGACCCAGTACTTC
few	TRBJ2-5	TRBV20-1	NA	CSARGLDTQETQYF	TGCAGTGCTAGAGGGCTAGACACCCAAGAGACCCAGTACTTC
NA	TRBJ2-5	TRBV9	NA	CASSVEDRRGETQYF	TGTGCCAGCAGCGTAGAAGACAGGAGAGGAGAGACCCAGTACTTC
once	TRBJ2-1	TRBV7-2	TRBD2	CASSRSGTSGYNEQFF	TGTGCCAGCAGCCGATCCGGGACTAGCGGCTACAATGAGCAGTTCTTC
NA	TRBJ2-5	TRBV20-1	TRBD1	CSAKDRVRQETQYF	TGCAGTGCTAAAGACAGGGTCCGGCAAGAGACCCAGTACTTC
NA	TRBJ2-1	TRBV20-1	NA	CSASGTLYNEQFF	TGCAGTGCTTCCGGGACGCTCTACAATGAGCAGTTCTTC
few	TRBJ2-7	TRBV4-2	NA	CASSQDPGRGNPEYF	TGTGCCAGCAGCCAAGATCCGGGCAGGGGTAACCCCGAGTACTTC